Presented here are 13 T cell receptor beta chains from one specimen sequenced in a study of T-cell reconstitution after alpha-beta-depleted transplantation in children. Construction of the TCRbeta library involved unique molecular identifiers. In TCRdb, the PCR reads were re-called with MiXCR into one record per CDR3 protein. The table shows about 540,000 distinct CDR3 sequences, with approximately 20% occurring only once. Sequenced material: PBMCs from the stem cell graft donor, taken from the stem cell graft. These receptors came from a human donor who donated a stem cell graft to a child with acute lymphoblastic leukemia.

The chain links TRBV18 to TRBJ2-3; 10 bases line up with TRBD2. The J segment lost 10 bases and the V segment lost 3 bases, leaving 7 bases of the junction unmatched. The germline gives CDR1 KGHSH, CDR2 LQKENI. The CDR3 has 14 residues. The CDR3 nucleotides read TGTGCCAGCTCACCCGGGACTAGCGAGGAGCCGCAGTATTTT. It yields the protein CASSPGTSEEPQYF.

This clonotype was picked up a small number of times. The CDR3 region is CATKDLGLAGTGTGELFF. In DNA form, the CDR3 reads TGTGCCACCAAGGACCTAGGACTAGCGGGAACCGGCACCGGGGAGCTGTTTTTT. This chain uses TRBV2 with TRBJ2-2; 12 nucleotides match TRBD2. Trimming took 10 bases from V and 4 from J; bases not matched to a gene: 16. CDR3 length equals 18 residues. Germline V gives CDR1 SNHLY, CDR2 FYNNEI.

This clonotype was recorded a few times. CDR3 in amino acids: CSVATLSYEQYF. The CDR3 DNA is TGCAGCGTTGCCACCTTATCCTACGAGCAGTACTTC. The rearrangement joins TRBV29-1 to TRBJ2-7; D is uncertain. Trimming removed 4 bases from V and 1 base from J, with 8 bases in between. This CDR3 is built from 12 residues. Looked up from germline, CDR1 is SQVTM and CDR2 is ANQGSEA.

This chain connects TRBV7-9 to TRBJ2-1; D is unresolved. The CDR3 contains 16 residues. Trimming left V 1 base short and J 1 base short, with 11 bases between. The germline CDR1 and CDR2 sequences are SEHNR and FQNEAQ (reference sequence). The DNA for the CDR3 is TGTGCCAGCAGCTTAGATAGGGCCCGATCCTACAATGAGCAGTTCTTC. Translation: CASSLDRARSYNEQFF.

The table lists this clonotype with a few counts. The chain uses TRBV20-1 and TRBJ1-2, with TRBD1 as a possible D gene (6 bases). V lost 6 bases and J 3 bases, leaving 17 bases between the germline ends. Looked up from germline, CDR1 is DFQATT and CDR2 is SNEGSKA (reference sequence). The CDR3 runs to 14 residues. The CDR3 DNA is TGCAGTGCACCCCGACAGGCCTCTGACTATGGCTACACCTTC. Its translation is CSAPRQASDYGYTF.

This clonotype was picked up a small number of times. The chain recombines TRBV5-1 with TRBJ1-3, with D unclear. CDR1 and CDR2 from the germline V gene are SGHRS and YFSETQ. CDR3 length: 15 amino acids. Trimming stripped 4 bases from V and 1 base from J, with 12 bases between. Here the CDR3 reads CASSLDMESGNTIYF. DNA for the CDR3: TGCGCCAGCAGCCTCGACATGGAATCTGGAAACACCATATATTTT.

The genes are TRBV5-5 and TRBJ2-7, with 7 bases that match TRBD2. CDR1 SGHKS and CDR2 YYEKEE come from the germline V gene (reference sequence). CDR3 length equals 15 residues. Trimming at V came to 0 bases and at J to 2 bases, leaving 5 bases not matched to a gene. DNA for the CDR3: TGTGCCAGCAGCTTGGCCCTGGGGGGGACCTACGAGCAGTACTTC. It encodes CASSLALGGTYEQYF. Using reference TRBV5-5 and TRBJ2-7 for the parts outside the CDR3, the full variable domain is DAGVTQSPTHLIKTRGQQVTLRCSPISGHKSVSWYQQVLGQGPQFIFQYYEKEERGRGNFPDRFSARQFPNYSSELNVNALLLGDSALYLCASSLALGGTYEQYFGPGTRLTVT.

The chain carries TRBV5-1 and TRBJ2-7; a weak D match, TRBD2 (5 bases). The germline V gene encodes CDR1 SGHRS and CDR2 YFSETQ. The CDR3 has 13 residues. Between the trimmed V and J ends, which lost 2 bases and 0 bases, there was a span of 6 bases. CDR3 coding DNA: TGCGCCAGCAGCTTCGAGGGCTCCTACGAGCAGTACTTC. It is translated as CASSFEGSYEQYF.

This chain joins TRBV15 and TRBJ2-5; 7 positions match TRBD1. Germline-derived CDR1 and CDR2 are LNHNV and YYDKDF (reference sequence). V lost 2 bases to trimming and J lost 4 bases; unmatched junction nucleotides: 7. The CDR3 is 15 amino acids. As DNA, the CDR3 is TGTGCCACCAGCAGAACAAAACAGGGGAGAGAGACCCAGTACTTC. It encodes CATSRTKQGRETQYF.

This clonotype was found a few times. The V gene is TRBV24-1, the J gene TRBJ2-2; D is ambiguous. V was clipped by 2 bases and J by 0 bases, with 12 bases between them. The CDR3 length is 17 residues. Germline CDR1 is KGHDR and CDR2 is SFDVKD. The CDR3 DNA reads TGTGCCACCAGTGATTGGGGTGGTACGGCGAACACCGGGGAGCTGTTTTTT. This encodes CATSDWGGTANTGELFF.

This clonotype appeared a few times. The chain has TRBV27 and TRBJ1-5, with D hard to call. Deletions cut 0 bases from V and 4 bases from J, with 7 bases between. The CDR3 length is 14 residues. Germline V gene sequence: CDR1 MNHEY, CDR2 SMNVEV (reference sequence). CDR3 sequence reads: CASSLSDPNQPQHF. DNA of the CDR3: TGTGCCAGCAGTTTATCGGACCCTAATCAGCCCCAGCATTTT.

J is TRBJ2-3 and V is TRBV10-3, with D unresolved. Trimming shortened V by 5 bases and J by 0 bases, and 12 bases separated the two germline ends. Germline loops: CDR1 ENHRY, CDR2 SYGVKD. The CDR3 spans 15 residues. CDR3 in DNA: TGTGCCATCAGTTTTGAGTTCTCTAGCACAGATACGCAGTATTTT. Protein: CAISFEFSSTDTQYF.

V and J are TRBV12-3 or TRBV12-4 and TRBJ2-3, with 12 nucleotides matching TRBD2. Unmatched junction bases numbered 3, after V lost 3 bases and J lost 5 bases. The CDR3 runs 15 residues. CDR3 coding DNA: TGTGCCAGCAGTTTTCAACTAGCGGGAGGAGATACGCAGTATTTT. Translation gives CASSFQLAGGDTQYF.